This T cell receptor (beta chain) was profiled in a study of T cell changes during pregnancy in multiple sclerosis. Only in-frame clones appear in the TCRdb table, and some are missing; sequencing was by immunoSEQ multiplex PCR. The sample lists tens of thousands of clones; 90% were seen once. Looked up from germline, CDR1 is SGDLS and CDR2 is YYNGEE. The V end lost 0 bases, the J end lost 5 bases, and 8 bases lay between the germline ends. The CDR3 sequence is 13 residues long. The TCR comes from a female donor in good health, enrolled as a control in a pregnancy study. This specimen consisted of peripheral blood, obtained after pregnancy. This chain connects TRBV9 to TRBJ2-5, with a weak D call TRBD2 (6 bases). The CDR3 DNA reads TGTGCCAGCAGCGTAGATGGGGGGGAGACCCAGTACTTC. It codes for CASSVDGGETQYF. Full variable domain (rest looked up from reference TRBV9 and TRBJ2-5): DSGVTQTPKHLITATGQRVTLRCSPRSGDLSVYWYQQSLDQGLQFLIQYYNGEERAKGNILERFSAQQFPDLHSELNLSSLELGDSALYFCASSVDGGETQYFGPGTRLLVL.